This TCR beta chain was sequenced during a study of radiation and T cells in renal cell carcinoma. About the research overall: Nephrectomy followed 15 Gy stereotactic body radiation by 4 weeks.

Described time point: blood 2 weeks post-SBRT. This sample's treatment: 15 Gy SBRT to primary tumor, nephrectomy 4 weeks later. Blood was sampled at baseline, 2 weeks and 4 weeks after SBRT. Generated by immunoSEQ multiplex PCR, the TCRdb table keeps only in-frame clones and is missing some. The table shows tens of thousands of clones, with 70% to 90% occurring only once. The germline V gene has CDR1 SEHNR and CDR2 FQNEAQ (reference sequence). CDR3 size: 16 residues. J was trimmed by 3 bases and V by 4 bases; bases with no gene match: 8. This clone turned up a few times. The antigen remains unidentified. Points from the study as a whole: Baseline intratumoral clonotype presence is unknown without pretreatment biopsies. From baseline, blood top tumor clonotypes peaked at 2 weeks post-radiation.

Sample: blood, taken from a patient whose treatment included radiotherapy and nephrectomy. This sequence originates from a woman aged 45-60 years with renal cell carcinoma. The rearrangement uses TRBV7-9 and TRBJ1-1; 10 bases align to TRBD1. The CDR3 here is CASSSTGGYGDTEAFF. CDR3 DNA sequence: TGTGCCAGCAGCTCGACAGGGGGCTATGGCGACACTGAAGCTTTCTTT.